This T cell receptor (beta chain) was obtained from a study of cytomegalovirus exposure and HLA in healthy donors. V was pared by 3 bases and J by 6 bases, with 13 bases between. Germline CDR1 and CDR2: SQVTM and ANQGSEA. The CDR3 is 13 residues long. Study results and caveats: At a 0.05 false discovery rate, a later analysis found approximately 15,000 TCR beta sequences to be associated with HLA alleles. In an earlier analysis, in roughly 600 donors, most V segments appeared productive either ~90% or ~30% of the time.

About this clone itself: As yet, its antigen is unknown.

60 Vbeta and 13 Jbeta primers were used in PCR. Sequencing used immunoSEQ multiplex PCR; TCRdb keeps in-frame clones, though not all of them. This table has 100,000 to 150,000 clones, over 70% appearing once. The sample taken for sequencing was PBMCs. This chain links TRBV29-1 with TRBJ2-3, with D perhaps TRBD1 (5 bases). This receptor was obtained from a woman in her forties in good health and CMV-seronegative. The CDR3 protein is CSVEGHISDTQYF. CDR3 in DNA: TGCAGCGTTGAGGGGCATATATCCGATACGCAGTATTTT.